This entry concerns a single T cell receptor beta chain. The data were obtained in a study of T-cell reconstitution after alpha-beta-depleted transplantation in children. V dropped 4 bases and J dropped 1 base, with 16 bases sitting between them. The length of the CDR3 is 16 residues. Per germline, CDR1 SGDLS and CDR2 YYNGEE. Unique molecular identifiers were incorporated into the prepared TCRbeta library. TCRdb re-called the PCR reads with MiXCR, one entry per CDR3 protein. The table includes hundreds of thousands of distinct CDR3 sequences, 15% to 20% detected once. The V gene is TRBV9, the J gene TRBJ2-3, with D perhaps TRBD1 or TRBD2 (5 bases each). The clonotype was recovered from a human donor who donated a stem cell graft to a child with acute lymphoblastic leukemia. The specimen was PBMCs from the stem cell graft donor, collected from the stem cell graft. Here the CDR3 DNA reads TGTGCCAGCAGCTCTCAGAGGGGCGGGCGCACAGATACGCAGTATTTT. Translation: CASSSQRGGRTDTQYF.